Shown below are 29 T cell receptor beta chains from a single sample sequenced in a study of technical replicates of blood from a handful of donors. Sequencing used immunoSEQ multiplex PCR; TCRdb keeps in-frame clones, though not all of them. The table includes roughly 76,000 clones, 90% to 95% detected once. Sequencing input: T cells isolated from PBMCs. These receptors were taken from a human donor in good health.

The chain carries TRBV21-1 and TRBJ1-1; TRBD1, the D gene given by the table, was not confirmed from the DNA. TRBV21-1 is an annotated pseudogene. CDR3 length equals 15 residues. The CDR3 region is CASGRRGHLNTEAFF. CDR3 DNA: TGTGCCAGCGGTCGTCGCGGACATCTGAACACTGAAGCTTTCTTT.

V gene TRBV6-1 combines with J gene TRBJ1-2; the match to TRBD1 covers 9 bases. Germline V CDR1 and CDR2: MNHNS, SASEGT. The CDR3 has 15 amino acids. V shed 4 bases, J shed 2 bases, and the junction held 5 bases outside the gene matches. CDR3 region: CASSALQGANYGYTF. The CDR3 DNA reads as TGTGCCAGCAGTGCCTTACAGGGGGCGAACTATGGCTACACCTTC.

This sequence joins TRBV20-1 and TRBJ1-5; a possible D gene is TRBD1 (5 bases). The CDR3 extends over 11 amino acids. Germline values: CDR1 DFQATT, CDR2 SNEGSKA (reference sequence). V lost 5 bases and J lost 6, with 8 bases in between. In DNA form, the CDR3 reads TGCAGTGCTGCAGGGATTCAGCCCCAGCATTTT. It is translated as CSAAGIQPQHF.

The genes are TRBV15 and TRBJ1-1; D ambiguous. The CDR3 has 14 amino acids. The germline gives CDR1 LNHNV, CDR2 YYDKDF (reference sequence). V was trimmed by 4 bases and J by 1 base, leaving 10 bases between them. CDR3 sequence: CATSMGLENTEAFF. CDR3 in DNA: TGTGCCACCAGCATGGGCCTGGAGAACACTGAAGCTTTCTTT. The whole variable domain, filled in from reference TRBV15 and TRBJ1-1, reads DAMVIQNPRYQVTQFGKPVTLSCSQTLNHNVMYWYQQKSSQAPKLLFHYYDKDFNNEADTPDNFQSRRPNTSFCFLDIRSPGLGDTAMYLCATSMGLENTEAFFGQGTRLTVV.

The chain is built from TRBV11-2 and TRBJ2-1; 16 nucleotides agree with TRBD2. The CDR3 covers 17 residues. From germline, CDR1 is SGHAT and CDR2 FQNNGV. After removal of 5 bases from V and 4 bases from J, the junction contained 5 bases not matched to a gene. The CDR3 loop reads CASSEGTSGGAYNEQFF. CDR3 in DNA: TGTGCCAGCAGCGAAGGGACTAGCGGGGGGGCTTACAATGAGCAGTTCTTC.

The genes are TRBV19 and TRBJ1-1; possibly TRBD1 for D (5 bases). The CDR3 covers 16 residues. V was pared by 3 bases and J by 6 bases, with 20 bases between. CDR1 and CDR2 (germline): LNHDA, SQIVND (reference sequence). The CDR3 loop is CASSMIRWAGFAEAFF. CDR3 coding DNA: TGTGCCAGTAGTATGATACGGTGGGCAGGGTTCGCTGAAGCTTTCTTT.

The rearrangement joins TRBV11-3 to TRBJ2-3, with D uncertain. The CDR3 has 15 amino acids. Trimming shortened V by 6 bases and J by 0 bases, and 13 bases separated the two germline ends. CDR1 is SGHNT, CDR2 YENEEA, per germline. This chain's CDR3 is CASSIRVSSTDTQYF. The CDR3 bases are TGTGCCAGCAGTATTCGGGTGTCTAGCACAGATACGCAGTATTTT. The full variable domain, rest sourced from reference TRBV11-3 and TRBJ2-3, is EAGVVQSPRYKIIEKKQPVAFWCNPISGHNTLYWYLQNLGQGPELLIRYENEEAVDDSQLPKDRFSAERLKGVDSTLKIQPAELGDSAVYLCASSIRVSSTDTQYFGPGTRLTVL.

This sequence joins TRBV7-2 and TRBJ2-7; D may be TRBD2 (6 bases). CDR3 length: 16 amino acids. Germline V gives CDR1 SGHTA, CDR2 FQGNSA. The V and J ends lost 3 bases and 2 bases respectively, with 17 bases between them. The CDR3 DNA is TGTGCCAGCAGCTTTAGTAGCTGGGAGGCTCCCTACGAGCAGTACTTC. As protein: CASSFSSWEAPYEQYF.

The chain carries TRBV6-1 and TRBJ1-1, with D tentatively TRBD1 (6 bases). V shed 4 bases and J shed 7 bases, with 19 bases lying between them. The germline CDR1 and CDR2 sequences are MNHNS and SASEGT. CDR3 size: 15 residues. The CDR3 loop is CASSVRHRDALEAFF. DNA of the CDR3: TGTGCCAGCAGTGTTCGGCACAGGGACGCCCTTGAAGCTTTCTTT.

The J gene is TRBJ1-2, the V gene TRBV5-6; D perhaps matches TRBD1 (5 bases). The CDR3 covers 11 residues. From germline, CDR1 is SGHDT and CDR2 YYEEEE. V lost 5 bases to trimming and J lost 4 bases, with 6 bases between them. The CDR3 DNA reads TGTGCCAGCAGGCAGGGCTATGGCTACACCTTC. Protein product: CASRQGYGYTF.

This clone was seen only once. The rearrangement joins TRBV18 to TRBJ1-1; D not certain. The CDR3 contains 12 residues. Trimming took off 3 bases at V and 11 bases at J, with 13 bases between the two ends. Per germline, CDR1 KGHSH and CDR2 LQKENI. CDR3 loop: CASSPRTDLAFF. In DNA, the CDR3 is TGTGCCAGCTCACCGAGGACGGACTTGGCTTTCTTT.

The chain carries TRBV19 and TRBJ1-2, with 8 bases aligning to TRBD1. This CDR3 spans 13 amino acids. Trimming removed 7 bases from V and 4 bases from J; junction bases left unmatched: 5. The germline gives CDR1 LNHDA, CDR2 SQIVND (reference sequence). The CDR3 here is CASTVGQGYGYTF. The CDR3 DNA sequence: TGTGCCAGTACGGTTGGACAGGGCTATGGCTACACCTTC.

The V gene is TRBV6-5, the J gene TRBJ1-1; D ambiguous. With 0 bases removed from V and 3 bases from J, the gap between germline ends came to 5 bases. The CDR3 runs 13 residues. CDR1 and CDR2 (germline): MNHEY, SVGAGI. DNA for the CDR3: TGTGCCAGCAGTTACTCGGTAGACACTGAAGCTTTCTTT. Translated, it gives CASSYSVDTEAFF.

The chain uses TRBV13 and TRBJ2-7; the match to TRBD2 covers 15 bases. The CDR3 consists of 16 residues. With V trimmed by 3 bases and J by 3 bases, 3 bases remained unmatched. The germline gives CDR1 PRHDT, CDR2 FYEKMQ (reference sequence). Here the CDR3 reads CASSFGTSGRNYEQYF. CDR3 bases: TGTGCCAGCAGCTTTGGGACTAGCGGGAGGAACTACGAGCAGTACTTC.

This chain uses TRBV2 with TRBJ2-7; 13 bases match TRBD2. The CDR3 loop spans 15 amino acids. J lost 2 bases, V lost 5 bases, and 3 bases had no gene match. The germline V gene encodes CDR1 SNHLY and CDR2 FYNNEI. In DNA form, the CDR3 reads TGTGCCAGCAGTCCAGGACTAGCGGGAGCCTACGAGCAGTACTTC. It encodes CASSPGLAGAYEQYF.

The V call is TRBV4-1, the J call TRBJ2-2, with D possibly being TRBD1 (6 bases). The germline CDR1 and CDR2 sequences are MGHRA and YSYEKL. Deletions cut 0 bases from V and 5 bases from J, with 19 bases between. The CDR3 extends over 18 amino acids. In DNA, the CDR3 is TGCGCCAGCAGCCAAGATTTTTTGGGACACCTGAGGACCGGGGAGCTGTTTTTT. Translation: CASSQDFLGHLRTGELFF.

The V call is TRBV5-6, the J call TRBJ2-1; 8 nucleotides match TRBD2. Germline assignment: CDR1 SGHDT and CDR2 YYEEEE. CDR3 length: 15 residues. V shed 2 bases, J shed 8 bases, and the junction held 9 bases outside the gene matches. The CDR3 DNA is TGTGCCAGCAGCTTACCCGGGGGGGAGGTCGATGAGCAGTTCTTC. As protein: CASSLPGGEVDEQFF.

The count of this clone is one. CDR3 in amino acids: CASSPQGAEGYTF. CDR3 nucleotide sequence: TGTGCCAGCTCACCACAGGGGGCAGAGGGCTACACCTTC. The chain has TRBV18 and TRBJ1-2, with 7 bases fitting TRBD1. Germline values: CDR1 KGHSH, CDR2 LQKENI. This CDR3 region has 13 residues. Losses at the gene ends were 1 base for V and 8 bases for J; bases not matched to a gene: 4.

The J gene is TRBJ2-7, the V gene TRBV6-5; weak D call: TRBD2 (6 bases). V dropped 2 bases and J dropped 5 bases, with 10 bases sitting between them. CDR1 and CDR2 (germline): MNHEY, SVGAGI. The CDR3 is made up of 13 amino acids. CDR3 sequence (DNA): TGTGCCAGCAGTTACGGAGGGAGTAACGAGCAGTACTTC. Its protein is CASSYGGSNEQYF.

The CDR3 spells CASSFGGSFTRNTQYF. The CDR3 DNA reads TGTGCCAGCAGCTTCGGAGGCAGTTTCACGCGAAATACGCAGTATTTT. The rearrangement uses TRBV5-8 and TRBJ2-3; tentatively, D is TRBD2 (5 bases). V was clipped by 2 bases and J by 7 bases, with 20 bases between them. The CDR3 sequence is 16 residues long. The germline V gene has CDR1 SGHTS and CDR2 YDEGEE. The variable domain in full, completed from reference TRBV5-8 and TRBJ2-3, reads EAGVTQSPTHLIKTRGQQATLRCSPISGHTSVYWYQQALGLGLQFLLWYDEGEERNRGNFPPRFSGRQFPNYSSELNVNALELEDSALYLCASSFGGSFTRNTQYFGPGTRLTVL.

This sequence joins TRBV5-4 and TRBJ1-1; the match to TRBD1 covers 7 bases. The V gene end was trimmed by 4 bases and the J gene end by 5 bases; junction bases not matched to a gene: 11. The germline CDR1 and CDR2 sequences are SGHNT and YYREEE (reference sequence). The CDR3 loop spans 15 amino acids. The CDR3 DNA follows: TGTGCCAGCAGCGGACCGTGGGACAGTCCAACTGAAGCTTTCTTT. As protein: CASSGPWDSPTEAFF.

The chain combines TRBV2 with TRBJ2-5; D might be TRBD2 (6 bases). CDR3 length equals 15 residues. Between the trimmed V and J ends, which lost 8 bases and 7 bases, there was a span of 23 bases. Germline V gene lookup returns CDR1 SNHLY and CDR2 FYNNEI. CDR3 DNA sequence: TGTGCCAGCCCCCAGAGAGCAGATCCCGGGGGGACCCAGTACTTC. Amino acids: CASPQRADPGGTQYF.

The CDR3 spells CASSLPAEGGHWGYTF. CDR3 coding DNA: TGTGCCAGCAGCTTGCCGGCCGAGGGTGGGCACTGGGGCTACACCTTC. The chain uses TRBV11-3 and TRBJ1-2; D gene ambiguous. The CDR3 consists of 16 residues. Trimming cost V 3 bases and J 8 bases, with 22 bases left between them. Germline V gene sequence: CDR1 SGHNT, CDR2 YENEEA.

The gene calls are TRBV28 and TRBJ2-7, with D possibly TRBD2 on 5 matching bases. V was shortened by 6 bases and J by 3 bases, with 12 bases between the two germline ends. CDR3 size: 13 residues. The germline V gene has CDR1 MDHEN and CDR2 SYDVKM. The CDR3 is CASRESGLYEQYF. In DNA form, the CDR3 reads TGTGCCAGCAGAGAGAGTGGACTCTACGAGCAGTACTTC.

The chain carries TRBV6-6 and TRBJ2-7; D remains unclear. CDR3 length equals 12 residues. V dropped 4 bases and J dropped 3 bases, with 7 bases sitting between them. Germline CDR1 is MNHNY and CDR2 is SVGAGI (reference sequence). The CDR3 DNA sequence: TGTGCCAGCAGTTCCGTAATCTACGAGCAGTACTTC. Translation: CASSSVIYEQYF.

The J gene is TRBJ1-3, the V gene TRBV28; 8 bases are a match to TRBD1. This CDR3 contains 18 residues. Losses at the gene ends were 9 bases for V and 0 bases for J; bases not matched to a gene: 16. The V gene's germline CDR1 is MDHEN and CDR2 SYDVKM. CDR3 nucleotide sequence: TGTGCCAGTACGAGGGACAGGCCACCCACTCACTCTGGAAACACCATATATTTT. Its translation is CASTRDRPPTHSGNTIYF.

The chain joins TRBV5-1 to TRBJ2-3, with D maybe TRBD1 (5 bases). There are 13 residues in the CDR3. Trimming removed 0 bases at V and 8 bases at J, with 10 bases between. In germline, CDR1 is SGHRS, CDR2 YFSETQ. In nucleotides, the CDR3 is TGCGCCAGCAGCTTGGAGGGGCACGCTACGCAGTATTTT. Its translation is CASSLEGHATQYF.

The chain carries TRBV10-1 and TRBJ2-3; the D gene is possibly TRBD2 (5 bases). CDR1 is WNHNN and CDR2 is SYGVQD in the germline V gene (reference sequence). This CDR3 is 14 amino acids long. Between the trimmed V and J ends, which lost 4 bases and 5 bases, there was a span of 13 bases. The CDR3 region has the DNA TGCGCCAGCAGTGCCCTCACTAGGGAAGATACGCAGTATTTT. Translation gives CASSALTREDTQYF.

The chain uses TRBV6-5 and TRBJ1-4; the D gene is possibly TRBD1 (6 bases). Germline V gene lookup returns CDR1 MNHEY and CDR2 SVGAGI. The CDR3 covers 16 residues. Trimming took off 0 bases at V and 8 bases at J, with 16 bases between the two ends. The CDR3 sequence is CASSYSSHQRGEKLFF. Written as DNA, the CDR3 is TGTGCCAGCAGTTACTCGAGTCACCAGAGGGGGGAAAAACTGTTTTTT.